This record looks at one TCR beta chain sequence and its context. The data belong to a study of blood T cell repertoires in COVID-19. Study-level information: The origin of the acute and convalescent COVID-19 samples was the United States, Italy and Spain. PBMCs, B-cell-depleted T cells, or T cells provided the cDNA or gDNA that made up the material.

TCRdb's copy holds only in-frame clones and misses some; the assay was immunoSEQ multiplex PCR. The sample carries about 110,000 clones, approximately 85% recorded once. Trimming took 6 bases from V and 9 from J; bases not matched to a gene: 7. This CDR3 spans 12 amino acids. What was sequenced was peripheral blood. J is TRBJ1-1 and V is TRBV12-3 or TRBV12-4, with 7 nucleotides matching TRBD1. The sequence was collected from an older woman with acute or convalescent COVID-19. In DNA form, the CDR3 reads TGTGCCAGCAGCCGCGGGACAGTTCAAGCTTTCTTT. Residues: CASSRGTVQAFF.